A few counts support the clone carrying this TCR beta chain. No antigen is known for it. The sample originates from a study of beta chain features in type 1 diabetes. Study results and caveats: In every one of the four CD4+ subsets, TCRB CDR3s were moderately but significantly shorter in Type 1 diabetes patients.

V gave up 5 bases and J gave up 4 bases, with 12 bases separating them. Per germline, CDR1 MDHEN and CDR2 SYDVKM. This CDR3 is 14 amino acids long. The whole isolated RNA underwent reverse transcription, so sequencing captured expressed TCRB transcripts. Clones were sequenced by immunoSEQ multiplex PCR, and TCRdb holds only the in-frame ones, with some missing. This table holds roughly 340,000 clones, roughly 14% found once. The rearrangement joins TRBV28 to TRBJ2-4; D possibly corresponds to TRBD2 (6 bases). The sample taken for sequencing was naive CD4+ T cells from blood. This sequence was found in a woman aged 18-29 years with type 1 diabetes. The CDR3 bases are TGTGCCAGCAGTCCCCCCGCGGGGAAAAACATTCAGTACTTC. Amino acid sequence: CASSPPAGKNIQYF.